These T cell receptor beta chains were read from a single sample in a study of blood T cell repertoires in COVID-19. The assay was immunoSEQ multiplex PCR, and TCRdb's table has in-frame clones only and misses some. The sample shows 81,000 or so clones, around nine tenths of them seen only once. Sequencing was carried out using peripheral blood. All receptors derive from a man between 65 and 85 years old with active or convalescent COVID-19. CDR3s include the opening cysteine and the closing phenylalanine or tryptophan. The D gene is left open where the match is weak. Not all rows give a size; the values are once, few, many and, for expanded clones, a class.

NA TRBJ1-5 TRBV6-2/TRBV6-3 once TGTGCCAGCAGCGGCCCGGGGAATCAGCCCCAGCATTTT CASSGPGNQPQHF
TRBD2 TRBJ2-5 TRBV27 NA TGTGCCAGCAGACGGACTAGCGGGGGGACCCAAGAGACCCAGTACTTC CASRRTSGGTQETQYF
TRBD2 TRBJ2-3 TRBV9 NA TGTGCCAGCAGCGCGGGACTAGCGGGGGGGCTAGATACGCAGTATTTT CASSAGLAGGLDTQYF
NA TRBJ1-1 TRBV10-3 NA TGTGCCATCAGTGCCAGTGCAGGGAGGACTGAAGCTTTCTTT CAISASAGRTEAFF
NA TRBJ1-6 TRBV7-6 NA TGTGCCAGCAGCTTAGAACCTCGACAGCACGGGTCACCCCTCCACTTT CASSLEPRQHGSPLHF
NA TRBJ2-3 TRBV9 NA TGTGCCAGCAGCGTAGCGGGCGGGAGCACAGATACGCAGTATTTT CASSVAGGSTDTQYF
TRBD2 TRBJ2-2 TRBV18 NA TGTGCCAGCTCACCAGACCCCAGCGGGGGGCCAACCGGGGAGCTGTTTTTT CASSPDPSGGPTGELFF
NA TRBJ1-3 TRBV5-6 NA TGTGCCAGCAGCTCTCCGGGACATTCATCTGGAAACACCATATATTTT CASSSPGHSSGNTIYF
NA TRBJ1-2 TRBV7-2 NA TGTGCCAGCAGCTTAGATCCCGGGGGAGGCTACACCTTC CASSLDPGGGYTF
TRBD1 TRBJ1-2 TRBV7-9 once TGTGCCAGCAGCTTACAGGGGGCTGTCTTCGGCTACACCTTC CASSLQGAVFGYTF
TRBD1 TRBJ1-2 TRBV29-1 NA TGCAGCGTTGAAGATGGACAGGGGGGATACTATGGCTACACCTTC CSVEDGQGGYYGYTF
TRBD1 TRBJ1-3 TRBV19 NA TGTGCCAGTAGTCCGATGGACAGGGGTTCCTACTCTGGAAACACCATATATTTT CASSPMDRGSYSGNTIYF
NA TRBJ2-1 TRBV7-3 once TGTGCCAGCAGCGGACTTCGCAATGAGCAGTTCTTC CASSGLRNEQFF
NA TRBJ1-2 TRBV29-1 NA TGCAGCGTTGACGTGGGGCGGACACTCGTGGGCGATGGCTACACCTTC CSVDVGRTLVGDGYTF
TRBD2 TRBJ2-2 TRBV28 once TGTGCCAGCAGTTTGCCTCGACTCGCGGGGGGCGGGACCGGGGAGCTGTTTTTT CASSLPRLAGGGTGELFF
TRBD1 TRBJ1-1 TRBV5-1 NA TGCGCCAGCAGCTCCGGGACAGGCGTAATGAACACTGAAGCTTTCTTT CASSSGTGVMNTEAFF
NA TRBJ2-5 TRBV6-5 NA TGTGCCAGCAGTTATTCTTGGGGGGGCCAGGAGACCCAGTACTTC CASSYSWGGQETQYF
NA TRBJ1-2 TRBV24-1 NA TGTGCCGCCCTAACAGGGTATGATGGCTACACCTTC CAALTGYDGYTF
NA TRBJ1-5 TRBV21-1 NA TGTGCCAGCAGCAACCCCGGACAGAAGAATCAGCCCCAGCATTTT CASSNPGQKNQPQHF
TRBD1 TRBJ1-5 TRBV19 NA TGTGCCAGTAGTCTTCGGACAGGGGGGACGAGCAATCAGCCCCAGCATTTT CASSLRTGGTSNQPQHF
TRBD2 TRBJ2-5 TRBV7-3 once TGTGCCAGCAGCTCAGGACTAGCGGGGGGCTCCCCAGAGACCCAGTACTTC CASSSGLAGGSPETQYF
TRBD1 TRBJ1-3 TRBV18 NA TGTGCCAGCTCAAGGGACAGGATAGCTGGAAACACCATATATTTT CASSRDRIAGNTIYF
TRBD2 TRBJ2-7 TRBV3-1/TRBV3-2 NA TGTGCCAGCAGCCAAGCGCCTAGCGGGGACGCCGAGCAGTACTTC CASSQAPSGDAEQYF
TRBD1 TRBJ1-5 TRBV23-1 NA TGCGCCAGCAGTCAATCAGGGGACAGGGTTTTGACAATCAGGCCCCAGCATTTT CASSQSGDRVLTIRPQHF
NA TRBJ2-7 TRBV18 NA TGTGCCAGCTCCCTCCGGGGCGAGCAGTACTTC CASSLRGEQYF
TRBD2 TRBJ2-7 TRBV4-1 once TGCGCCAGCAGCCAAGAACCGGGAGGAGAGCAGTACTTC CASSQEPGGEQYF
NA TRBJ1-6 TRBV7-9 NA TGTGCCAGCAGCTACCAGGGGTCGAATTCACCCCTCCACTTT CASSYQGSNSPLHF
NA TRBJ2-4 TRBV7-2 NA TGTGCCAGCAGCGAAATTACTCTAGCCAAAAACATTCAGTACTTC CASSEITLAKNIQYF
NA TRBJ2-2 TRBV9 NA TGTGCCAGCCGTGGACAGACGAACACCGGGGAGCTGTTTTTT CASRGQTNTGELFF